This is a list of T cell receptor beta chains from one sample in a study of blood T cell repertoires in COVID-19. Only in-frame clones appear in the TCRdb table, and some are missing; sequencing was by immunoSEQ multiplex PCR. Here the sample spans tens of thousands of clones, around 80% being singletons. The sequenced sample consisted of peripheral blood. These receptors were collected from a man aged 70-80 years with acute or convalescent COVID-19. Both conserved end residues are part of each CDR3. Fields, in order: V gene, J gene, CDR3 protein.

TRBV24-1,TRBJ2-1,CATSDLGGGAPNEQFF
TRBV4-2,TRBJ2-5,CASSQDPGRGNVWTQYF
TRBV29-1,TRBJ2-5,CSVGTSGGGETQYF
TRBV3-1/TRBV3-2,TRBJ2-2,CASSLIPGTPLFNTGELFF
TRBV5-1,TRBJ1-1,CASAIGDTEAFF
TRBV5-1,TRBJ2-1,CASSLVALGQGQGEQFF
TRBV11-3,TRBJ2-1,CASSLGQGPRQFF
TRBV11-2,TRBJ2-5,CASSLGLGGLGMETQYF
TRBV2,TRBJ2-5,CASSSTSGLRETQYF
TRBV5-1,TRBJ2-1,CASSLAAGGPYNEQFF
TRBV2,TRBJ1-1,CASTWDRLNTEAFF
TRBV5-6,TRBJ1-2,CASSVSKLTGNSYGYTF
TRBV23-1,TRBJ1-2,CASSFLDSFVVDGYTF
TRBV27,TRBJ2-7,CASSFTSVYEQYF
TRBV6-5,TRBJ2-3,CASSYSIASTDTQYF
TRBV28,TRBJ1-4,CASSLPGQTNEKLFF
TRBV5-6,TRBJ2-1,CASAGQGRFNEQFF
TRBV5-4,TRBJ2-6,CASNPDSGGAPGANVLTF
TRBV18,TRBJ1-2,CASSPPVKPVGYTF
TRBV11-1,TRBJ2-3,CASSPDPGTDTQYF
TRBV5-6,TRBJ1-5,CASSLGQTNQPQHF
TRBV19,TRBJ2-6,CASSIDRGAAGANVLTF
TRBV7-2,TRBJ1-5,CASSLKAGTRQPQHF
TRBV4-1,TRBJ2-5,CASSQDGDRGRYETQYF
TRBV27,TRBJ2-7,CASAPGTSGGLAYEQYF
TRBV3-1/TRBV3-2,TRBJ1-2,CASSQGVTGNYGYTF
TRBV7-2,TRBJ2-7,CASSLAGQSSEQYF
TRBV28,TRBJ1-3,CASSLSQDSGNTIYF
TRBV10-2,TRBJ2-1,CAALAGAYNEQFF
TRBV5-5,TRBJ1-2,CASSLTGAPNYGYTF
TRBV5-6,TRBJ1-2,CASSFGQVYGYTF
TRBV5-1,TRBJ1-6,CASSLDKAAGSPLHF
TRBV11-2,TRBJ1-6,CASSFSTGLNSPLHF
TRBV18,TRBJ1-5,CASSPQENQPQHF
TRBV3-1/TRBV3-2,TRBJ2-5,CASSQEQGEDETQYF
TRBV7-9,TRBJ1-1,CASSMPPGFMNTEAFF
TRBV5-1,TRBJ2-5,CASSRGTGDVTQYF
TRBV18,TRBJ1-1,CASSPRTGENTEAFF
TRBV9,TRBJ2-3,CASSVGQGSDTQYF
TRBV29-1,TRBJ2-5,CSVVRGGETQYF
TRBV6-1,TRBJ1-3,CASSEVRALSGNTIYF
TRBV27,TRBJ1-2,CASSFSTGSYGYTF
TRBV10-3,TRBJ1-1,CAMRSSLDRMNTEAFF
TRBV7-6,TRBJ2-3,CASSLVPSGGADTQYF
TRBV4-2,TRBJ1-2,CASSPETENYGYTF
TRBV2,TRBJ2-2,CASREHSGNTGELFF
TRBV7-9,TRBJ1-4,CASSWGQGGEKLFF
TRBV7-9,TRBJ1-2,CASSLDIQGHPGYGYTF
TRBV24-1,TRBJ2-1,CATSDDRTGRNEQFF
TRBV7-3,TRBJ2-3,CASSQGGLGTDTQYF
TRBV24-1,TRBJ2-3,CATSAQRGGGDTQYF
TRBV5-6,TRBJ1-2,CASSPTGYYGYTF
TRBV3-1/TRBV3-2,TRBJ1-2,CASSQEFRNYGYTF
TRBV27,TRBJ1-6,CASSFINSPLHF
TRBV5-1,TRBJ1-6,CASSLRQDNSPLHF